This T cell receptor beta chain was found in a study of shared clonotypes between healthy human individuals. Broader study findings: Researchers sampled blood only, noting tissue repertoires likely differ. Incompleteness in sorted-subset sequencing, despite large depth, was shown by rarefaction.

Several immunoSEQ plates received, in even portions, the genomic DNA of each subset. Sequenced by immunoSEQ multiplex PCR; TCRdb stores in-frame clones only, minus some. The data hold roughly 2,000,000 clones, with around 93% observed a single time. To note about this clone: Its antigen remains unknown.

Germline V lookup: CDR1 MGHDK, CDR2 SYGVNS. This CDR3 spans 17 amino acids. Trimming took 2 bases from V and 7 from J, leaving 24 bases between them. Positive CCR7 selection of CD45RO-negative cells yielded the naive CD8 cells, and terminally differentiated effector memory CD45RA+ cells were excluded. The chain joins TRBV25-1 to TRBJ2-7; D possibly corresponds to TRBD2 (6 bases). This sequence originates from a man aged 18 to 30 in good health. Some clones in this sample may be carry-over from other donors' samples. Sequences were obtained from naive CD8+ T cells from PBMCs. This chain's CDR3 is CASSEHLRDSKTGEQYF. In DNA, the CDR3 is TGTGCCAGCAGTGAACATCTCCGGGACTCAAAGACGGGGGAGCAGTACTTC.